Sequencing of this T cell receptor (beta chain) was carried out in a study of blood T cell repertoires in COVID-19. About the study: Donors in the United States, Italy and Spain gave samples during acute or convalescent COVID-19. T cells, B-cell-depleted T cells, or PBMCs supplied cDNA or gDNA.

The assay was immunoSEQ multiplex PCR, and TCRdb's table has in-frame clones only and misses some. The table records about 230,000 clones, 80% to 90% of them present only once. Germline-derived CDR1 and CDR2 are MDHEN and SYDVKM. The CDR3 extends over 14 amino acids. V dropped 5 bases and J dropped 3; count of bases not matched to a gene: 5. Participants spanned ages 18 to 89 years and resided in about two dozen US areas. Participant-given clinical history determined each cohort assignment. This receptor was obtained from a woman in her fifties or sixties in a cohort exposed to, infected with or recovered from COVID-19 (not recorded which). Sequenced sample: PBMCs or T cells enriched from blood (not recorded which). This chain connects TRBV28 to TRBJ2-7; 9 positions match TRBD1. The CDR3 here is CASSPGTGFYEQYF. DNA for the CDR3: TGTGCCAGCAGTCCTGGGACAGGGTTCTACGAGCAGTACTTC.